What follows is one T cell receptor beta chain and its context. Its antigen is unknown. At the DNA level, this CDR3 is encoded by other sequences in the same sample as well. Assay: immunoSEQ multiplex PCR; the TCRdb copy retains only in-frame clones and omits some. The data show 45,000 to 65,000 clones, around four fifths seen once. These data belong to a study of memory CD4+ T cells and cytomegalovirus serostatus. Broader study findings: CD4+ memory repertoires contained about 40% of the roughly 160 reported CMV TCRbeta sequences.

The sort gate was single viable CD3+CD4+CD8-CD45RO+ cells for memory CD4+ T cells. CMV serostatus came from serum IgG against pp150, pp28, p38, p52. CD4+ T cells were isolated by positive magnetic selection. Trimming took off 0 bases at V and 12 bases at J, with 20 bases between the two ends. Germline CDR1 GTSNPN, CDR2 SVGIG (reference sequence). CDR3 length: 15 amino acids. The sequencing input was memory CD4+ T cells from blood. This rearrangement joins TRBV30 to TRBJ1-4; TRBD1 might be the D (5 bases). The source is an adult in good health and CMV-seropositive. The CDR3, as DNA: TGTGCCTGGAGTGTACCTGGGGCCAGGAACCGGGAACTGTTTTTT. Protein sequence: CAWSVPGARNRELFF.